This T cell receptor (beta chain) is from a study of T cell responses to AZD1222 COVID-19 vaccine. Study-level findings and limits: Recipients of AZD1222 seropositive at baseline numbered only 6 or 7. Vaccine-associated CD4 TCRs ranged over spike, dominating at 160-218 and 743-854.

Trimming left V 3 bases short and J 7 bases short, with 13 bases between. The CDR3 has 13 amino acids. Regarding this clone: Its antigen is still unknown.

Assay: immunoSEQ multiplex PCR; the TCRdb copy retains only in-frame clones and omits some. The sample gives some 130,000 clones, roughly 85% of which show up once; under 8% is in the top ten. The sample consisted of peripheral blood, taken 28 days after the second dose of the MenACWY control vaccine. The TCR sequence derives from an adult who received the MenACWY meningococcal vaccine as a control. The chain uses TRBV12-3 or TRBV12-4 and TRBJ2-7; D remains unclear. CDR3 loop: CASSFSLAGEQYV. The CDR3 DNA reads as TGTGCCAGCAGTTTTTCACTGGCCGGTGAGCAGTACGTC.